Sequencing of this T cell receptor beta chain was carried out in a study of T cell responses to AZD1222 COVID-19 vaccine. Overall study: Second-dose timings of about 4 or about 12 weeks were pooled. Study outcomes and limitations: Spike-specific TCR breadth and depth grew following two AZD1222 doses. Epitopes outside B.1.351 and B.1.1.7 mutated regions reportedly drew nearly half of spike TCRs. Of the AZD1222 recipients, only six or seven were seropositive at baseline.

This clone was seen a single time. Its antigen is not known. Only in-frame clones appear in the TCRdb table, and some are missing; sequencing was by immunoSEQ multiplex PCR. Here the sample spans more than 95,000 clones, around 90% being singletons. Germline lookup yields CDR1 LGHDT and CDR2 YNNKEL (reference sequence). The CDR3 extends over 14 amino acids. V was pared by 0 bases and J by 4 bases, with 9 bases between. This receptor was identified in an adult in good health. The V gene is TRBV3-1 (or the pseudogene TRBV3-2), the J gene TRBJ1-2, with D hard to call. Source: peripheral blood, taken on day 0 of AZD1222 vaccination. Here the CDR3 DNA reads TGTGCCAGCAGCCAAGATCTAGAAGGCTATGGCTACACCTTC. Amino acid sequence: CASSQDLEGYGYTF.